This TCR beta chain derives from a study of patients and donors after allogeneic stem cell transplantation. This CDR3 has 15 residues. Germline V gives CDR1 KGHSH, CDR2 LQKENI. J lost 8 bases, V lost 3 bases, and 7 bases had no gene match. Via MiXCR, TCRdb re-called the RT-PCR reads, giving one row per CDR3 protein. Found here are about 410,000 distinct CDR3 sequences, 16% of them singletons; the top ten hold over 6%. The sequence came from a human donor who was either an allogeneic HSCT recipient or a stem cell or donor lymphocyte infusion donor (not recorded which). It is not recorded whose cells these are; they may come from a transplant donor. The genes are TRBV18 and TRBJ1-4, with 9 nucleotides matching TRBD1. The sample was blood, either unsorted or a sorted T cell fraction (not recorded which). The CDR3 nucleotides are TGTGCCAGCTCACCTCCGGGACAGGGAGGAGAAAAACTGTTTTTT. Its translation: CASSPPGQGGEKLFF.